This T cell receptor beta chain is drawn from a study of blood T cells in healthy people across ages. General study findings and limits: Higher diversity and more naive CD4+ cells were features of long-lived donors, compared to aged donors. The unsorted PBMCs prevented any conclusive comparison of naive versus antigen-experienced cells.

The study isolated at least 6.5 million PBMCs from each sample. There were at least 5.5 micrograms of total RNA extracted from every sample. CDR1 and CDR2 from the germline V gene are DFQATT and SNEGSKA (reference sequence). The CDR3 spans 15 residues. Between the trimmed V and J ends, which lost 1 base and 4 bases, there was a span of 17 bases. This clonotype appeared a few times. Its target is unknown. A J-beta primer mix and a sample-barcoded 5' primer were used in a second PCR of roughly 7 to 12 cycles. TCRdb reprocessed the 5' RACE reads with MiXCR, giving one entry per CDR3 protein. The table shows roughly 1.5 million distinct CDR3 sequences, with approximately 42% occurring only once.

The clonotype originates from a woman under 30 in good health. The V call is TRBV20-1, the J call TRBJ2-7; D call uncertain. Material: blood. The CDR3 protein is CSARVLAGLGYEQYF. As DNA, the CDR3 is TGCAGTGCTAGAGTCCTCGCTGGGTTAGGGTACGAGCAGTACTTC.